Below, 4 T cell receptor beta chains from the same sample are listed, as sequenced in a study of technical replicates of blood from a handful of donors. Using immunoSEQ multiplex PCR, the repertoire was profiled, and TCRdb retains in-frame clones only, with some absent. This table has fewer than 95,000 clones, over 75% appearing once. The sample taken for sequencing was T cells isolated from PBMCs. These TCRs come from a human donor in good health.

J is TRBJ1-2 and V is TRBV4-2; D is perhaps TRBD1 (5 bases). CDR3 size: 14 residues. Trimming shortened V by 0 bases and J by 4 bases, and 9 bases separated the two germline ends. Per the germline V gene, CDR1 is LGHNA and CDR2 is YNFKEQ. DNA of the CDR3: TGTGCCAGCAGCCAAGAGACAGAAACCTATGGCTACACCTTC. Amino acid sequence: CASSQETETYGYTF.

The rearrangement joins TRBV7-6 to TRBJ2-7, with 10 bases that match TRBD2. The trim removed 5 bases at V and 2 bases at J, leaving 9 bases unmatched. Germline V lookup: CDR1 SGHVS, CDR2 FNYEAQ. The CDR3 runs 16 residues. CDR3 bases: TGTGCCAGCAGCCCCATTGGACTAGCGGTAACCTACGAGCAGTACTTC. Translated, it gives CASSPIGLAVTYEQYF. Full variable domain (outside the CDR3, taken from reference TRBV7-6 and TRBJ2-7): GAGVSQSPRYKVTKRGQDVALRCDPISGHVSLYWYRQALGQGPEFLTYFNYEAQQDKSGLPNDRFSAERPEGSISTLTIQRTEQRDSAMYRCASSPIGLAVTYEQYFGPGTRLTVT.

The genes are TRBV4-1 and TRBJ2-2; D gene uncertain. The V gene lost 1 base and the J gene lost 5 bases, with 14 bases spanning the gap. The CDR3 runs 16 residues. Germline V CDR1 and CDR2: MGHRA, YSYEKL. CDR3 amino acids: CASSQGWLVSTGELFF. The DNA of the CDR3 is TGCGCCAGCAGCCAAGGTTGGCTAGTATCGACCGGGGAGCTGTTTTTT.

V gene TRBV19 combines with J gene TRBJ1-1; D uncertain. V was trimmed by 3 bases and J by 1 base, leaving 6 bases between them. From germline, CDR1 is LNHDA and CDR2 SQIVND (reference sequence). CDR3 size: 13 residues. The CDR3 nucleotides read TGTGCCAGTAGTATCGGAGAGAACACTGAAGCTTTCTTT. It is translated as CASSIGENTEAFF.